The 9 T cell receptor beta chains given below trace back to one sample, sequenced in a study of T cells in Graves' hyperthyroidism and ophthalmopathy. Amplified regions were TCR beta CDR3 sequences from RNA transcripts. First-round RT-PCR of the TCR CDR3 relied on the HTBI primer set. MiXCR, applied by TCRdb to the multiplex PCR reads, yields one record per CDR3 protein. Here the sample spans roughly 49,000 distinct CDR3 sequences, approximately 58% being singletons. Sequencing was performed on peripheral blood or thyroid tissue (not recorded which). These receptors were taken from a man between 18 and 35 years old with Graves' hyperthyroidism.

With regard to this clonotype: The junction and the germline gene differ at one end; a read error may be behind it. The chain has TRBV7-2 and TRBJ2-5; tentative D call: TRBD1 (5 bases). The CDR3 extends over 14 amino acids. Germline CDR1 is SGHTA and CDR2 is FQGNSA. CDR3 sequence: CASSFRGHQEAQYF. Written as DNA, the CDR3 is TGTGCCAGCAGCTTTAGGGGTCACCAAGAGGCCCAGTACTTC.

The J gene is TRBJ2-7, the V gene TRBV9; D possibly matches TRBD1 or TRBD2 (5 bases each). The ends were cut back, 3 bases at V and 3 bases at J, with 10 bases in the middle. The CDR3 has 13 amino acids. Germline V gives CDR1 SGDLS, CDR2 YYNGEE. CDR3 amino acids: CASSAGPGYEQYF. DNA for the CDR3: TGTGCCAGCAGCGCGGGGCCTGGCTACGAGCAGTACTTC.

This clonotype came up a few times. V is TRBV10-3 and J is TRBJ2-7; maybe TRBD1 (5 bases). The CDR3 length is 14 residues. Trimming took off 3 bases at V and 7 bases at J, with 16 bases between the two ends. Germline assignment: CDR1 ENHRY and CDR2 SYGVKD. The CDR3 sequence is CAISDEDSLREQYF. The CDR3 DNA reads as TGTGCCATCAGTGATGAAGACAGTCTGAGGGAGCAGTACTTC.

The V gene is TRBV10-3, the J gene TRBJ1-1; D is possibly TRBD1 (5 bases). Between the trimmed V and J ends, which lost 6 bases and 5 bases, there was a span of 16 bases. The germline V gene has CDR1 ENHRY and CDR2 SYGVKD. This CDR3 spans 14 amino acids. This chain's CDR3 is CAISQTSGGTEAFF. The CDR3 nucleotides read TGTGCCATCAGCCAGACCTCGGGGGGTACTGAAGCTTTCTTT.

The rearrangement joins TRBV29-1 to TRBJ2-7, with TRBD2 matching 15 bases. This CDR3 has 15 amino acids. In germline, CDR1 is SQVTM, CDR2 ANQGSEA. V shed 6 bases and J 1 base; nucleotides not matched to a gene: 4. The CDR3: CSVGLAGGRSYEQYF. CDR3 nucleotide sequence: TGCAGCGTCGGACTAGCGGGGGGGCGGTCCTACGAGCAGTACTTC.

This clonotype appeared many times. The chain joins TRBV7-9 to TRBJ1-1; D unclear. Germline V gives CDR1 SEHNR, CDR2 FQNEAQ (reference sequence). V gave up 0 bases and J gave up 5 bases, with 10 bases separating them. This CDR3 spans 14 amino acids. The DNA of the CDR3 is TGTGCCAGCAGCTTAGCACGATGGGGAACTGAAGCTTTCTTT. It translates to CASSLARWGTEAFF.

In its sample, this clonotype was seen many times. The V gene is TRBV7-6, the J gene TRBJ1-1, with D unresolved. CDR3 length: 15 amino acids. Between the trimmed V and J ends, which lost 5 bases and 3 bases, there was a span of 16 bases. Looked up from germline, CDR1 is SGHVS and CDR2 is FNYEAQ. CDR3 DNA sequence: TGTGCCAGCAGCCCCCCTAGTTTTGGAGACACTGAAGCTTTCTTT. It codes for CASSPPSFGDTEAFF.

This clonotype was recorded at least ten times. The CDR3 loop reads CSARAQGGGFGYGYTF. The CDR3 DNA reads as TGCAGTGCTAGAGCCCAAGGCGGGGGATTCGGCTATGGCTACACCTTC. The chain employs TRBV20-1 and TRBJ1-2; D may be TRBD1 (5 bases). CDR3 size: 16 residues. With 1 base removed from V and 4 bases from J, the gap between germline ends came to 19 bases. Per the germline V gene, CDR1 is DFQATT and CDR2 is SNEGSKA (reference sequence).

J is TRBJ2-3 and V is TRBV29-1, with D uncertain. This CDR3 spans 14 amino acids. CDR1 and CDR2 (germline): SQVTM, ANQGSEA. Trimming took off 4 bases at V and 3 bases at J, with 14 bases between the two ends. The CDR3 DNA sequence: TGCAGCGTTGTCTTGGCGGTTGGTACAGATACGCAGTATTTT. It encodes CSVVLAVGTDTQYF.